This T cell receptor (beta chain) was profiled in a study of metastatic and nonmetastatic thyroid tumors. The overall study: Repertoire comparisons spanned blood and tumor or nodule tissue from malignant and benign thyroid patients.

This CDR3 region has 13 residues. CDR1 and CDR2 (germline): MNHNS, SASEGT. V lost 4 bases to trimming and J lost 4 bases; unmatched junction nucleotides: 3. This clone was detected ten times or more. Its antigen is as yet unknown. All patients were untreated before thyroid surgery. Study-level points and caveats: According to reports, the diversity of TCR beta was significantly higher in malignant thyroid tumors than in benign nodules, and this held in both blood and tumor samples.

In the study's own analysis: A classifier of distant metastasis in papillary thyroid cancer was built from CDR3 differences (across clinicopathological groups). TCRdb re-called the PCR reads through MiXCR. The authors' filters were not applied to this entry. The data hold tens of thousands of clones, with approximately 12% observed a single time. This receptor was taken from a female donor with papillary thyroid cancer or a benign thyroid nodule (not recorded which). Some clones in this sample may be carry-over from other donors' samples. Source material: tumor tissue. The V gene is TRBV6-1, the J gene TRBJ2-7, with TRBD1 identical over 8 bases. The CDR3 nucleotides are TGTGCCAGCAGTGTTGACAGGGGATACGAGCAGTACTTC. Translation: CASSVDRGYEQYF.